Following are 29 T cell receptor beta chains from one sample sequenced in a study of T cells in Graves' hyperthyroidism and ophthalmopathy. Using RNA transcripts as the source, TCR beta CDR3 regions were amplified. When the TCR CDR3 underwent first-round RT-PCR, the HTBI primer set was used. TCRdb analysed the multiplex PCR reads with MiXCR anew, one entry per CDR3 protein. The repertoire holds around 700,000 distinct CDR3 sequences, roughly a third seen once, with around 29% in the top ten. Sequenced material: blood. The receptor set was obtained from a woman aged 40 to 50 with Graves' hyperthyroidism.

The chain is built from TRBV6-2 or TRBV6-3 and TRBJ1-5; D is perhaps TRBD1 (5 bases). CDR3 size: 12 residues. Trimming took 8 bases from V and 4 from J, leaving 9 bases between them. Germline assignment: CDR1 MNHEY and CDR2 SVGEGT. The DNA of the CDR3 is TGTGCCAGCGACGGGGGGAATCAGCCCCAGCATTTT. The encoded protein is CASDGGNQPQHF.

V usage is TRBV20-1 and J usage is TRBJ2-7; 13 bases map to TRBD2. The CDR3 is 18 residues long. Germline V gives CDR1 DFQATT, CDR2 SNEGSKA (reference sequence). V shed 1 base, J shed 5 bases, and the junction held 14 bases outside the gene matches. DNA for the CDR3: TGCAGTGCTAGAGTCAAAGCCCCACTAGCGGGAGGGCCTAACGAGCAGTACTTC. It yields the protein CSARVKAPLAGGPNEQYF.

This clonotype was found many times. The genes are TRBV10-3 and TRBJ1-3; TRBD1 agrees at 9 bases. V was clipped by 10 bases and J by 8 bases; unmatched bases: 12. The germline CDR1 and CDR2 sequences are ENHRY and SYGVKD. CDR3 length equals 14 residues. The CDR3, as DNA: TGTGCCACTAGTATGGACAGGGGCTCCGACACCATATATTTT. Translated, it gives CATSMDRGSDTIYF.

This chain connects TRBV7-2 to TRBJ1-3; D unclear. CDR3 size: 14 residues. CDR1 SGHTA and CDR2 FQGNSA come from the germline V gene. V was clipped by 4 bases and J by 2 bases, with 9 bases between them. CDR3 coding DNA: TGTGCCAGCAGCTCAATCGGAACTGGAAACACCATATATTTT. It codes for CASSSIGTGNTIYF.

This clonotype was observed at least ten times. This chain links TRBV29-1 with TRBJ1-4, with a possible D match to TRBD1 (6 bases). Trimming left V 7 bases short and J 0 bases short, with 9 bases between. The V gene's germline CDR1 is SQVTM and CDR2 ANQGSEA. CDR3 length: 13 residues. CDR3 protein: CSAEGATNEKLFF. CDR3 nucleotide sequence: TGCAGCGCTGAGGGGGCAACTAATGAAAAACTGTTTTTT.

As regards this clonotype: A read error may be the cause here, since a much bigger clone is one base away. CDR3 in amino acids: CSANLGTGGLYEQYF. DNA for the CDR3: TGCAGTGCTAACCTCGGGACTGGCGGTCTCTACGAGCAGTACTTC. V and J are TRBV20-1 and TRBJ2-7, with TRBD2 as a possible D gene (6 bases). V dropped 4 bases and J dropped 3 bases, with 19 bases sitting between them. The CDR3 sequence is 15 residues long. Germline assignment: CDR1 DFQATT and CDR2 SNEGSKA (reference sequence).

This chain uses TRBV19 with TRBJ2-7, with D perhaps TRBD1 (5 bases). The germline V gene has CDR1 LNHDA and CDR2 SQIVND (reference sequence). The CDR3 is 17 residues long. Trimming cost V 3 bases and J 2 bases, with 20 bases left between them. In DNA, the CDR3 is TGTGCCAGTAGTATGGAGTGGACAATGGCATCGACCTACGAGCAGTACTTC. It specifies CASSMEWTMASTYEQYF.

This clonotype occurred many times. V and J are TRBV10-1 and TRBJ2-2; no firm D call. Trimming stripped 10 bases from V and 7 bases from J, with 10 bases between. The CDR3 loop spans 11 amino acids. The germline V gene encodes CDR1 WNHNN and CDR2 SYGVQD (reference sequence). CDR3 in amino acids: CATSFGGELFF. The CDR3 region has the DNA TGCGCCACCTCTTTCGGCGGGGAGCTGTTTTTT.

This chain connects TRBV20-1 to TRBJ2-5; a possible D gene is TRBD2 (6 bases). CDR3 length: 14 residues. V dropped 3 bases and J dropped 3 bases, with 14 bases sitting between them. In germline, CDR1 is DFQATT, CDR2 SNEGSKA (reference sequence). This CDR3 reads CSARKFAGKETQYF. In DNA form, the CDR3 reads TGCAGTGCTAGGAAATTCGCGGGGAAAGAGACCCAGTACTTC.

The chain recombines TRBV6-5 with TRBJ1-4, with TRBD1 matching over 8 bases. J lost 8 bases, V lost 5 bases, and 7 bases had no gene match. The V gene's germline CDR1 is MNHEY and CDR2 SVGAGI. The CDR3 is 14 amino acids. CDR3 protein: CASSQQGVSEKLFF. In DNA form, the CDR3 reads TGTGCCAGCAGTCAACAGGGGGTTTCAGAAAAACTGTTTTTT.

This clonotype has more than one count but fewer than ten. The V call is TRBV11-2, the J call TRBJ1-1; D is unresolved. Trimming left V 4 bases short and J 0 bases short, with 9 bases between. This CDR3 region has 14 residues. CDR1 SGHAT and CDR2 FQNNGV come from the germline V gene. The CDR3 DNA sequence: TGTGCCAGCAGCTCCAGGCGTTTGAACACTGAAGCTTTCTTT. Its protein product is CASSSRRLNTEAFF.

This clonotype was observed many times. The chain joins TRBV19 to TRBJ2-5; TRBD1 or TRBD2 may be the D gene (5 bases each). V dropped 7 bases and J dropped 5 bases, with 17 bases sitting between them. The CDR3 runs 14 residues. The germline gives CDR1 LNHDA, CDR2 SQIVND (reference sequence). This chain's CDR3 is CASTQNGATETQYF. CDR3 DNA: TGTGCCAGTACCCAAAACGGGGCTACTGAGACCCAGTACTTC.

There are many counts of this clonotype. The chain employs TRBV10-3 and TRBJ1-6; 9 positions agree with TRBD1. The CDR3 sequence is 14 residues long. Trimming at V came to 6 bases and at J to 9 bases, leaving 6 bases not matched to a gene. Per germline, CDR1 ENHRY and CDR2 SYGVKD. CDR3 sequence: CAISHGTGISPLHF. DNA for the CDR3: TGTGCCATCAGCCATGGGACAGGGATTTCACCCCTCCACTTT.

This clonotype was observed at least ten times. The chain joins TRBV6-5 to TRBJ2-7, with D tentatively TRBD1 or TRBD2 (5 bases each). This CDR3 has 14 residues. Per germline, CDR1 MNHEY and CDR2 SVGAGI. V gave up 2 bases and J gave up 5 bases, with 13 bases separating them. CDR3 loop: CASSYGRQGHEQYF. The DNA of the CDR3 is TGTGCCAGCAGTTACGGTCGGCAGGGACACGAGCAGTACTTC.

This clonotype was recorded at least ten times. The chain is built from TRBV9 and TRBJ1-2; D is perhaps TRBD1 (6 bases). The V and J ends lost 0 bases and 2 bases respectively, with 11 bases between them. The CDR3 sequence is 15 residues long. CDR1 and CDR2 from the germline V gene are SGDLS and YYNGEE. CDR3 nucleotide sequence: TGTGCCAGCAGCGTAGAGGGGGGCTCGAACTATGGCTACACCTTC. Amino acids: CASSVEGGSNYGYTF.

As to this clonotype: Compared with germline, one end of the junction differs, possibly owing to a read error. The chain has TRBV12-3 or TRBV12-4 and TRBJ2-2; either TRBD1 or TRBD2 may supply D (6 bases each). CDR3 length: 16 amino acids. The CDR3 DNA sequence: TGTGCCAGCAGTTTCGAGTTTTGGCGGGACACCGGGGAGCTGTCTTGG. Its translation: CASSFEFWRDTGELSW.

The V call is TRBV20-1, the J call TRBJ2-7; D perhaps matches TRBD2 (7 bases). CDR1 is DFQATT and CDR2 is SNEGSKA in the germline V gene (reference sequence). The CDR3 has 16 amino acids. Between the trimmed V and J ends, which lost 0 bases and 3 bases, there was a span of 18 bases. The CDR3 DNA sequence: TGCAGTGCTAGAGATCCTGCGGGGGCGTATTTCTACGAGCAGTACTTC. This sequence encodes CSARDPAGAYFYEQYF.

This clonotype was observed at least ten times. The CDR3 protein is CASSAGEGNYGYTF. The CDR3 coding sequence is TGCGCCAGCAGCGCCGGAGAGGGGAACTATGGCTACACCTTC. The rearrangement links TRBV5-1 to TRBJ1-2, with TRBD1 as a possible D gene (5 bases). CDR3 length: 14 amino acids. From germline, CDR1 is SGHRS and CDR2 YFSETQ. Trimming cost V 4 bases and J 2 bases, with 12 bases left between them.

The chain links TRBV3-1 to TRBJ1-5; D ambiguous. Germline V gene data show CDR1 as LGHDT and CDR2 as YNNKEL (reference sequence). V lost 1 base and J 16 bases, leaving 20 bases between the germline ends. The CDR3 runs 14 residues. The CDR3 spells CASSQGNADQPVHF. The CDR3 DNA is TGTGCCAGCAGCCAAGGAAATGCAGACCAACCCGTCCATTTT. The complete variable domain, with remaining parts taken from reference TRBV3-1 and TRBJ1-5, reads DTAVSQTPKYLVTQMGNDKSIKCEQNLGHDTMYWYKQDSKKFLKIMFSYNNKELIINETVPNRFSPKSPDKAHLNLHINSLELGDSAVYFCASSQGNADQPVHFGDGTRLSIL.

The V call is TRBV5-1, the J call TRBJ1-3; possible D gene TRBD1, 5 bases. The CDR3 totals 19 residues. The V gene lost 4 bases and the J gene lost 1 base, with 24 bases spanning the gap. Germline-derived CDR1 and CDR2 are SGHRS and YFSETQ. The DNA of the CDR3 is TGCGCCAGCAGCCAAGATATTCCCCTCGCGACAGCTTCTGGAAACACCATATATTTT. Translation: CASSQDIPLATASGNTIYF.

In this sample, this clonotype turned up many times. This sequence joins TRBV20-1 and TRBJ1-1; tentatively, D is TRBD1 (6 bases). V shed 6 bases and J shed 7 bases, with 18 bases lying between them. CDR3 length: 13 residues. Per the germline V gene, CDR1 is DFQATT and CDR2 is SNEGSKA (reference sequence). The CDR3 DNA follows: TGCAGTGCGAGTACCACAGGGTTGCGTGAAGCTTTCTTT. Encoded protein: CSASTTGLREAFF.

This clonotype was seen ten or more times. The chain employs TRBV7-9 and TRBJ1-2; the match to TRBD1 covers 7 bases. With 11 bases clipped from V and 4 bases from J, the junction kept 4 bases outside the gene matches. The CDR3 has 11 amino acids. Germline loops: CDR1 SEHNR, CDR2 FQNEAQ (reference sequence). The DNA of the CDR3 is TGTGCCGGGGACAGTTCCTATGGCTACACCTTC. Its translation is CAGDSSYGYTF.

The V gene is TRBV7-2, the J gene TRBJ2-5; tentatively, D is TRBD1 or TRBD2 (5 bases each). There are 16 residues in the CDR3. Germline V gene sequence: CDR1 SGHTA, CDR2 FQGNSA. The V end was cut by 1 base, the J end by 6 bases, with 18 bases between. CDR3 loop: CASSLDLGVLGKTQYF. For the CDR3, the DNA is TGTGCCAGCAGCTTAGATCTGGGGGTCTTAGGGAAGACCCAGTACTTC. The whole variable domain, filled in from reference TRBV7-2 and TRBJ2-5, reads GAGVSQSPSNKVTEKGKDVELRCDPISGHTALYWYRQSLGQGLEFLIYFQGNSAPDKSGLPSDRFSAERTGGSVSTLTIQRTQQEDSAVYLCASSLDLGVLGKTQYFGPGTRLLVL.

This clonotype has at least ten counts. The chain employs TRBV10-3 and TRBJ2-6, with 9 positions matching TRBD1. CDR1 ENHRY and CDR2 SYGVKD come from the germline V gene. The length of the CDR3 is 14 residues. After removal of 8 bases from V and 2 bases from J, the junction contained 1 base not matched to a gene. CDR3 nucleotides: TGTGCCATCGGGGACAGGGCTGGGGCCAACGTCCTGACTTTC. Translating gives CAIGDRAGANVLTF.

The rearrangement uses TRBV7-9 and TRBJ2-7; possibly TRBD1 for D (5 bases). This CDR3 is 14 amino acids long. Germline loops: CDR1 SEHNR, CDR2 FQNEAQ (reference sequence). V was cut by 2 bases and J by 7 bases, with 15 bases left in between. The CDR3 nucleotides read TGTGCCAGCAGCTTACAGGGTCCGGTCGATGAGCAGTACTTC. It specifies CASSLQGPVDEQYF.

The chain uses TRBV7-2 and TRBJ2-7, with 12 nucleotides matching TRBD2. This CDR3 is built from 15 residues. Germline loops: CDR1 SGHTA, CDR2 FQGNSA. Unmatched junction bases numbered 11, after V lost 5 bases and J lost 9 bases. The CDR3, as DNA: TGTGCCAGCAGCGCCCGGTCCCTAGCGGGAGGGATGCAGTACTTC. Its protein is CASSARSLAGGMQYF. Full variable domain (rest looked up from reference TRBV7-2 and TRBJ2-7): GAGVSQSPSNKVTEKGKDVELRCDPISGHTALYWYRQSLGQGLEFLIYFQGNSAPDKSGLPSDRFSAERTGGSVSTLTIQRTQQEDSAVYLCASSARSLAGGMQYFGPGTRLTVT.

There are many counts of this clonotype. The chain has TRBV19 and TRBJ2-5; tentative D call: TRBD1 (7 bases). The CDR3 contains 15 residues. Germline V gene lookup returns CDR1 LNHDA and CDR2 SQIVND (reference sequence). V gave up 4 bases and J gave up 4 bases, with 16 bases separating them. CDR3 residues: CASSTSRQGGETQYF. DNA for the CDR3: TGTGCCAGTAGTACCTCAAGACAGGGAGGAGAGACCCAGTACTTC.

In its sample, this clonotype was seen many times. The CDR3 DNA is TGTGCCAGCAGTTTCGGGACAGGGCCCTACGAGCAGTACTTC. This gives the protein CASSFGTGPYEQYF. The V and J genes are TRBV7-8 and TRBJ2-7; TRBD1 agrees at 9 bases. The V and J ends lost 6 bases and 2 bases, in that order; junction bases with no gene match: 5. From germline, CDR1 is SGHVS and CDR2 FQNEAQ. CDR3 length: 14 amino acids.

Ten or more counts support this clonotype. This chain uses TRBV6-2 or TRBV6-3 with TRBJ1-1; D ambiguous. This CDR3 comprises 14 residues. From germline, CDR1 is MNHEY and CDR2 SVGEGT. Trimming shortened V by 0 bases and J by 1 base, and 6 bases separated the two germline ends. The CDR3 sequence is CASSYSVENTEAFF. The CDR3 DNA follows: TGTGCCAGCAGTTACTCGGTTGAGAACACTGAAGCTTTCTTT.